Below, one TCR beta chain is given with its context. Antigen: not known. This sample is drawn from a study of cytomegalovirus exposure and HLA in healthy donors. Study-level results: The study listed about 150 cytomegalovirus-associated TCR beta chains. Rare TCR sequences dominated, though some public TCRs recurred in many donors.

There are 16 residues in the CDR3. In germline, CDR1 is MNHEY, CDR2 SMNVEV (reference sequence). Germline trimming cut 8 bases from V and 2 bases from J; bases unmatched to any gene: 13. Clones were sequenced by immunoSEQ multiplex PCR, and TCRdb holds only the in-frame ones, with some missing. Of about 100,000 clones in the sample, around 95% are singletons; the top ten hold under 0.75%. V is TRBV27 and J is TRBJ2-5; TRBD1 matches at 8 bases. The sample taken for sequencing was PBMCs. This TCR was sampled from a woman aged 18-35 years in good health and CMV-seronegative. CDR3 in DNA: TGTGCCAGCCCCCTTGGGGGGAACAGGGGGCAAGAGACCCAGTACTTC. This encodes CASPLGGNRGQETQYF.